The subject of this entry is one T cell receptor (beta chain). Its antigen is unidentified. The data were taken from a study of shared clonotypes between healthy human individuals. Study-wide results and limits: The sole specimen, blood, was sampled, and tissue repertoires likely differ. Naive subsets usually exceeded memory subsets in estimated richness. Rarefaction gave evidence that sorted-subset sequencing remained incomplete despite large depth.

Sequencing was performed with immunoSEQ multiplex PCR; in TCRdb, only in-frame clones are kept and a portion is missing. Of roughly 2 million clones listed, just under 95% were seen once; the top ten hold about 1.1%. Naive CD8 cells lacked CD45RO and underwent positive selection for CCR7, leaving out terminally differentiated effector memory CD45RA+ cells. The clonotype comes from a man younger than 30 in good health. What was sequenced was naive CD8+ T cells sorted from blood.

The CDR3 DNA reads as TGTGCCAGCAGTTTTGGACCCCCCGGAGACACCATATATTTT. It codes for CASSFGPPGDTIYF. The chain carries TRBV7-9 and TRBJ1-3; D is undetermined. Per germline, CDR1 SEHNR and CDR2 FQNEAQ (reference sequence). This CDR3 is built from 14 residues. V was cut by 6 bases and J by 8 bases, with 17 bases left in between.